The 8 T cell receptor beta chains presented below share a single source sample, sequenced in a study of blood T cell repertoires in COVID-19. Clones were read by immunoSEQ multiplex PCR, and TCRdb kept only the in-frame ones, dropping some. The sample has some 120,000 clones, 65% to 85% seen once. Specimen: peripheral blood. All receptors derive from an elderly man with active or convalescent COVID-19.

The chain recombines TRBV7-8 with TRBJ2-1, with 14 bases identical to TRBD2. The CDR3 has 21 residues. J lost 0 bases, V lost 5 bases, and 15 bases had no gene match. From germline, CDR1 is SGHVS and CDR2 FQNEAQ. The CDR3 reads CASSKPSGLAGVQSSYNEQFF. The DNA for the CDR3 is TGTGCCAGCAGCAAACCGTCGGGACTAGCGGGGGTGCAGAGCTCCTACAATGAGCAGTTCTTC.

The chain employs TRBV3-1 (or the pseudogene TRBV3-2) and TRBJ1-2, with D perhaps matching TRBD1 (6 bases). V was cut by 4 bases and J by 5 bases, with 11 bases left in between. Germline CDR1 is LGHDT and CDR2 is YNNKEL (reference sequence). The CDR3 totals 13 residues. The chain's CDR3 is CASSPKTGYGYTF. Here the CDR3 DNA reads TGTGCCAGCAGCCCCAAAACAGGGTATGGCTACACCTTC.

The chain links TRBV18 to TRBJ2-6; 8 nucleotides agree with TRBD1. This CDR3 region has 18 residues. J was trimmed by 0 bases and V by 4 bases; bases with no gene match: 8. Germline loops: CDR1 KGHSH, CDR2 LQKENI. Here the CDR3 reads CASSLGQGLLSGANVLTF. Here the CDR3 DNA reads TGTGCCAGCTCACTCGGACAGGGCCTTCTCTCTGGGGCCAACGTCCTGACTTTC.

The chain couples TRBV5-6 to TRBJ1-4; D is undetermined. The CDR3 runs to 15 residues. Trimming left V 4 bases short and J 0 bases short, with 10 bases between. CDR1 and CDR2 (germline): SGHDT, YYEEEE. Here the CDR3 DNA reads TGTGCCAGCAGCCTGTACACGACAACTAATGAAAAACTGTTTTTT. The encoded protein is CASSLYTTTNEKLFF.

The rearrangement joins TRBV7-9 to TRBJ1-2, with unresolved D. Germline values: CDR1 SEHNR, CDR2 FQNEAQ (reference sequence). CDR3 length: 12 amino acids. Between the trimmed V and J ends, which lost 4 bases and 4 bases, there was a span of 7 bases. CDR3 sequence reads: CASSSSLYGYTF. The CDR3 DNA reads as TGTGCCAGCAGCTCCAGTCTCTATGGCTACACCTTC. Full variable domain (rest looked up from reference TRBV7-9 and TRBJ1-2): DTGVSQNPRHKITKRGQNVTFRCDPISEHNRLYWYRQTLGQGPEFLTYFQNEAQLEKSRLLSDRFSAERPKGSFSTLEIQRTEQGDSAMYLCASSSSLYGYTFGSGTRLTVV.

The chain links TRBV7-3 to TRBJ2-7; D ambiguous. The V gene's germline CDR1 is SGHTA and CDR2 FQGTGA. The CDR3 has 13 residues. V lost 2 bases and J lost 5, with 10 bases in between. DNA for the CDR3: TGTGCCAGCAGCTTACTCGGGTCGGACGAGCAGTACTTC. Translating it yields CASSLLGSDEQYF.

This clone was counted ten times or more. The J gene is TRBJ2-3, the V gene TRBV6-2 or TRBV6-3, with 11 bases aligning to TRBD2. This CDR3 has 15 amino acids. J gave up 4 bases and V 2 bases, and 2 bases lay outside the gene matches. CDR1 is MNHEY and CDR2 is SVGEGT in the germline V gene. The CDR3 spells CASSYGLAGSDTQYF. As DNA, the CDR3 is TGTGCCAGCAGTTACGGACTAGCGGGTTCAGATACGCAGTATTTT.

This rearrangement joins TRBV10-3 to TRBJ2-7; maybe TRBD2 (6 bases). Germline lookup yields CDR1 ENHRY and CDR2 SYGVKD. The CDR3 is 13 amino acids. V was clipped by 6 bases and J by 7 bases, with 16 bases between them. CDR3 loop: CAIRNGWGEEQYF. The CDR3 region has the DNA TGTGCCATCAGAAACGGGTGGGGGGAAGAGCAGTACTTC.